This entry describes one T cell receptor (beta chain). V was cut by 5 bases and J by 6 bases, with 16 bases left in between. CDR3 length: 15 residues. Germline V gene lookup returns CDR1 SGHVS and CDR2 FQNEAQ. This entry belongs to a study of PD-L1 blockade in urothelial cancer. Study information: Patients commenced intravenous atezolizumab, 1,200 mg every 3 weeks, in about 2014.

The time point: peripheral blood 6 weeks after treatment start. Generated by immunoSEQ multiplex PCR, the TCRdb table keeps only in-frame clones and is missing some. The repertoire holds about 66,000 clones, with about nine tenths as singletons. This chain connects TRBV7-8 to TRBJ2-2; tentatively, D is TRBD2 (5 bases). The clonotype was recovered from a man between 60 and 75 years old with urothelial cancer. The sample consisted of PBMCs, taken around atezolizumab (anti-PD-L1) treatment. The CDR3 nucleotides are TGTGCCAGCAGCCCAAGAGGCGCGGGCGCCGGGGAGCTGTTTTTT. It yields the protein CASSPRGAGAGELFF.